One and the same sample provided the 20 T cell receptor beta chains below, sequenced in a study of T cells after yellow fever vaccination. TCRdb independently ran MiXCR on the 5' RACE reads; one entry per CDR3 protein. The sample includes roughly 330,000 distinct CDR3 sequences, roughly 4.3% of them seen just once. The sample consisted of PBMCs, taken 5 days after the yellow fever booster vaccination. These receptors were taken from a young man who received the YFV17D yellow fever vaccine.

This clonotype showed up many times. V is TRBV6-5 and J is TRBJ2-1; D might be TRBD2 (5 bases). The CDR3 has 15 amino acids. Looked up from germline, CDR1 is MNHEY and CDR2 is SVGAGI. V shed 6 bases and J shed 1 base, with 13 bases lying between them. CDR3 amino acids: CASSPDGGSYNEQFF. As DNA, the CDR3 is TGTGCCAGCAGCCCCGACGGAGGTTCCTACAATGAGCAGTTCTTC.

This clonotype was picked up a small number of times. The V and J genes are TRBV6-6 and TRBJ1-5, with D uncertain. The CDR3 has 16 amino acids. V lost 0 bases and J lost 1, with 10 bases in between. Germline CDR1 and CDR2: MNHNY and SVGAGI (reference sequence). Here the CDR3 DNA reads TGTGCCAGCAGTTACTCGAAGACCGAGAGCAATCAGCCCCAGCATTTT. Translated, it gives CASSYSKTESNQPQHF.

Many counts were recorded for this clonotype. V usage is TRBV7-2 and J usage is TRBJ1-5; tentative D call: TRBD1 (5 bases). V shed 3 bases and J shed 4 bases, with 10 bases lying between them. The CDR3 has 14 residues. Germline V CDR1 and CDR2: SGHTA, FQGNSA. Here the CDR3 DNA reads TGTGCCAGCAGCTTCTCCGGGGCGAATCAGCCCCAGCATTTT. Protein sequence: CASSFSGANQPQHF.

V and J are TRBV20-1 and TRBJ1-2, with D perhaps TRBD1 (5 bases). CDR3 size: 15 residues. Per the germline V gene, CDR1 is DFQATT and CDR2 is SNEGSKA (reference sequence). The V gene lost 3 bases and the J gene lost 3 bases, with 17 bases spanning the gap. CDR3 bases: TGCAGTGCTAGTAGAACCGGCAGACAGCACTATGGCTACACCTTC. It is translated as CSASRTGRQHYGYTF.

This clonotype occurred a few times. The rearrangement joins TRBV9 to TRBJ2-2; D may be TRBD1 or TRBD2 (6 bases each). Trimming stripped 4 bases from V and 4 bases from J, with 17 bases between. The germline CDR1 and CDR2 sequences are SGDLS and YYNGEE. The CDR3 contains 16 residues. The CDR3 loop is CASSRLGGRGTGELFF. DNA for the CDR3: TGTGCCAGCAGCCGCTTGGGGGGCCGCGGCACCGGGGAGCTGTTTTTT.

The V and J genes are TRBV3-1 and TRBJ2-5; possibly TRBD2 for D (6 bases). Trimming stripped 4 bases from V and 5 bases from J, with 14 bases between. Germline V gene lookup returns CDR1 LGHDT and CDR2 YNNKEL (reference sequence). The CDR3 runs to 14 residues. The CDR3 nucleotides are TGTGCCAGCAGCCGTAGGGAGGAGGCGGAGACCCAGTACTTC. Protein product: CASSRREEAETQYF.

Ten or more counts support this clonotype. CDR3 residues: CASSPWGRGNTEAFF. The CDR3 nucleotides read TGCGCCAGCAGCCCATGGGGCAGGGGGAACACTGAAGCTTTCTTT. V and J are TRBV5-1 and TRBJ1-1; maybe TRBD1 (6 bases). V was shortened by 4 bases and J by 1 base, with 14 bases between the two germline ends. CDR1 is SGHRS, CDR2 YFSETQ, per germline. The CDR3 is 15 residues long.

This clonotype was picked up one time. Given the absence of the conserved phenylalanine or tryptophan at the CDR3 end, a read error is likely. The genes are TRBV4-3 and TRBJ1-1; no firm D call. From germline, CDR1 is LGHNA and CDR2 YSLEER. The CDR3 sequence is 13 residues long. V lost 0 bases and J lost 1, with 3 bases in between. DNA of the CDR3: TGCGCCAGCAGCCAAGATAGGAACACTGAAGCTTTCTTA. As protein: CASSQDRNTEAFL.

The V call is TRBV5-1, the J call TRBJ1-3; D call uncertain. Germline loops: CDR1 SGHRS, CDR2 YFSETQ. The CDR3 is made up of 15 amino acids. Trimming pared 0 bases from V and 5 bases from J, leaving 12 bases between. The CDR3 bases are TGCGCCAGCAGCTTGGTGGCAGGAGGTCGAAACACCATATATTTT. Its protein is CASSLVAGGRNTIYF.

The V gene is TRBV4-1, the J gene TRBJ1-2, with a possible D match to TRBD1 (5 bases). Germline lookup yields CDR1 MGHRA and CDR2 YSYEKL. The CDR3 is 14 amino acids. V gave up 4 bases and J gave up 7 bases, with 16 bases separating them. CDR3 loop: CASSRPGTAGGYTF. DNA of the CDR3: TGCGCCAGCAGCCGCCCCGGGACGGCGGGTGGCTACACCTTC.

This clonotype was found a few times. Written as DNA, the CDR3 is TGCGCCAGCAGCCAAGATTTGTACAGGACCCAGTACTTC. Protein product: CASSQDLYRTQYF. This chain connects TRBV4-1 to TRBJ2-5, with no clear D. V was trimmed by 0 bases and J by 7 bases, leaving 9 bases between them. Germline CDR1 and CDR2: MGHRA and YSYEKL. The CDR3 runs 13 residues.

This clonotype was observed a handful of times. The chain has TRBV20-1 and TRBJ2-7, with 9 positions matching TRBD2. V trimming: 6 bases; J trimming: 3 bases; junction bases outside the gene matches: 6. The CDR3 contains 13 residues. Per germline, CDR1 DFQATT and CDR2 SNEGSKA (reference sequence). The CDR3 spells CSAEGLAFYEQYF. The CDR3 DNA reads TGCAGTGCCGAGGGACTAGCCTTCTACGAGCAGTACTTC.

In this sample, this clonotype turned up many times. The rearrangement uses TRBV29-1 and TRBJ2-1; no firm D call. Trimming stripped 3 bases from V and 5 bases from J, with 8 bases between. Germline lookup yields CDR1 SQVTM and CDR2 ANQGSEA. CDR3 length: 12 residues. As DNA, the CDR3 is TGCAGCGTTGACCCCAGTCACAATGAGCAGTTCTTC. Protein sequence: CSVDPSHNEQFF.

This clonotype was seen at least ten times. The chain has TRBV7-6 and TRBJ2-7, with D possibly TRBD1 on 6 matching bases. Trimming left V 1 base short and J 6 bases short, with 13 bases between. The CDR3 consists of 14 residues. CDR1 is SGHVS and CDR2 is FNYEAQ in the germline V gene. The CDR3 coding sequence is TGTGCCAGCAGCTTAGAGGCAGGGGCCGCCGAGCAGTACTTC. Its protein product is CASSLEAGAAEQYF.

The chain recombines TRBV6-4 with TRBJ1-1; D ambiguous. This CDR3 spans 15 amino acids. Germline V gene lookup returns CDR1 MRHNA and CDR2 SNTAGT. Trimming removed 5 bases from V and 2 bases from J, with 15 bases in between. The CDR3: CASSPRFGVNTEAFF. The CDR3 coding sequence is TGTGCCAGCAGTCCCCGGTTTGGGGTAAACACTGAAGCTTTCTTT.

This clonotype was counted a few times. The chain joins TRBV4-2 to TRBJ2-5, with 14 bases matching TRBD2. Trimming cost V 4 bases and J 5 bases; bases outside gene matches: 9. There are 17 residues in the CDR3. In germline, CDR1 is LGHNA, CDR2 YNFKEQ. The CDR3 DNA reads TGTGCCAGCAGCCGAGAGACTAGCGGGGGGGCGTCCGAGACCCAGTACTTC. Its protein is CASSRETSGGASETQYF.

The chain joins TRBV5-5 to TRBJ1-6; D call uncertain. The CDR3 length is 14 residues. V lost 2 bases and J 8 bases, leaving 11 bases between the germline ends. Germline values: CDR1 SGHKS, CDR2 YYEKEE (reference sequence). The CDR3 loop is CASSFGRLDSPLHF. The CDR3 DNA reads as TGTGCCAGCAGCTTTGGGCGGCTAGATTCACCCCTCCACTTT.

This clonotype was found a few times. V and J are TRBV7-8 and TRBJ1-6; D not resolved. Trimming stripped 5 bases from V and 9 bases from J, with 14 bases between. CDR3 length equals 14 residues. Germline CDR1 is SGHVS and CDR2 is FQNEAQ. Here the CDR3 reads CASSGAPEGSPLHF. As DNA, the CDR3 is TGTGCCAGCAGCGGCGCCCCCGAAGGTTCACCCCTCCACTTT.

This clonotype occurred a few times. The chain employs TRBV5-1 and TRBJ2-7; 7 nucleotides match TRBD1. V shed 5 bases and J 6 bases; nucleotides not matched to a gene: 11. Germline V gives CDR1 SGHRS, CDR2 YFSETQ. This CDR3 has 14 residues. The CDR3: CASRPGQRTIEQYF. CDR3 DNA: TGCGCCAGCAGACCGGGACAGCGTACCATCGAGCAGTACTTC.

The rearrangement joins TRBV7-9 to TRBJ2-1; 7 bases match TRBD1. V gave up 2 bases and J gave up 5 bases; unmatched junction bases: 3. Per the germline V gene, CDR1 is SEHNR and CDR2 is FQNEAQ (reference sequence). This CDR3 spans 14 amino acids. The CDR3 spells CASSLPTGHNEQFF. The CDR3 DNA reads TGTGCCAGCAGCTTACCGACAGGGCACAATGAGCAGTTCTTC. Supplemented by reference TRBV7-9 and TRBJ2-1, the full variable domain reads DTGVSQNPRHKITKRGQNVTFRCDPISEHNRLYWYRQTLGQGPEFLTYFQNEAQLEKSRLLSDRFSAERPKGSFSTLEIQRTEQGDSAMYLCASSLPTGHNEQFFGPGTRLTVL.